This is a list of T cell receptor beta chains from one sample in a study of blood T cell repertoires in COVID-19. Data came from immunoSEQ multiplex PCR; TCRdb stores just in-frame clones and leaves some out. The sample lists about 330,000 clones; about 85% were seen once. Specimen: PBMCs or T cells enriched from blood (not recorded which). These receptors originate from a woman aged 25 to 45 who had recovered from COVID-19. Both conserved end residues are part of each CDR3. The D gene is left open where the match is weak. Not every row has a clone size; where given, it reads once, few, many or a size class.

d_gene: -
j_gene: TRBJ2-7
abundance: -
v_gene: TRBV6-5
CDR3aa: CASSVIRGGPYEQYF
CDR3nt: TGTGCCAGCAGCGTTATAAGAGGGGGTCCCTACGAGCAGTACTTC

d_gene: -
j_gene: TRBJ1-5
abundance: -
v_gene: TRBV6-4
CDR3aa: CASSESVDQPQHF
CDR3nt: TGTGCCAGCAGTGAATCAGTGGATCAGCCCCAGCATTTT

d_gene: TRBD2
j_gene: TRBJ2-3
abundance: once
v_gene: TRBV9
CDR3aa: CASSVEAGASTDTQYF
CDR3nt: TGTGCCAGCAGCGTCGAAGCGGGGGCTAGCACAGATACGCAGTATTTT

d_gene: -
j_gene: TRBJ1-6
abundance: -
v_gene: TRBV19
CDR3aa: CASSPQVGVRSPLHF
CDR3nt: TGTGCCAGTAGCCCCCAGGTCGGGGTCCGGTCACCCCTCCACTTT

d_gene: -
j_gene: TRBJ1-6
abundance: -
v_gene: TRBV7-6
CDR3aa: CASSSQTGDSPLHF
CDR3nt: TGTGCCAGCAGCTCGCAAACCGGGGATTCACCCCTCCACTTT

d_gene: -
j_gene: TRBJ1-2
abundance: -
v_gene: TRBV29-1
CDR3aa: CSVEGGRPFYGYTF
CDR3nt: TGCAGCGTTGAAGGGGGGCGCCCTTTCTATGGCTACACCTTC

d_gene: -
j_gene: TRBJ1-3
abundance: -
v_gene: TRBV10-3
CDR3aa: CAISDTVGATIYF
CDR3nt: TGTGCCATCAGTGACACGGTCGGAGCCACCATATATTTT

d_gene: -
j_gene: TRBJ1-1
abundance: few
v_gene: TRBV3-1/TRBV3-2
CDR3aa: CASSQGRTEAFF
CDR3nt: TGTGCCAGCAGCCAAGGGCGGACTGAAGCTTTCTTT

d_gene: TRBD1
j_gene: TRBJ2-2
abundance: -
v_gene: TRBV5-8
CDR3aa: CASPRQGATYTGELFF
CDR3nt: TGTGCCAGTCCCCGACAGGGGGCCACGTACACCGGGGAGCTGTTTTTT

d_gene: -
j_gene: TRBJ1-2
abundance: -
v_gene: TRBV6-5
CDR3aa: CASTRDGISNYGYTF
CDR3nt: TGTGCCAGCACCAGAGACGGGATTTCTAACTATGGCTACACCTTC

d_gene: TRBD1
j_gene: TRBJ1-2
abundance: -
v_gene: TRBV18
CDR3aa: CASSPGTGARYTF
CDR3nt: TGTGCCAGCTCACCAGGGACAGGGGCTCGCTACACCTTC

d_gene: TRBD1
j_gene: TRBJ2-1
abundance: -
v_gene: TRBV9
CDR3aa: CASSVGTGGAYNEQFF
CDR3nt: TGTGCCAGCAGCGTAGGGACAGGGGGCGCCTACAATGAGCAGTTCTTC

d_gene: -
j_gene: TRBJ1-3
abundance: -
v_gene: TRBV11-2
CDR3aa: CASSLGQAGSGNTIYF
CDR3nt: TGTGCCAGCAGCTTAGGGCAAGCGGGGTCTGGAAACACCATATATTTT

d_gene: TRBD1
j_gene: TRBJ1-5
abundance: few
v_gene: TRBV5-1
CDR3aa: CASSPGQGALDNQPQHF
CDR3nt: TGCGCCAGCAGCCCGGGACAGGGGGCGTTGGACAATCAGCCCCAGCATTTT

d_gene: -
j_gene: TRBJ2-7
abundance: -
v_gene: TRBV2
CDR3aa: CASRPRQLAEQYF
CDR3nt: TGTGCCAGCAGGCCCAGGCAACTAGCCGAGCAGTACTTC

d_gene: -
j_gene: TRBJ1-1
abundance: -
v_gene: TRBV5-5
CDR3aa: CASAFSWRLLNTEAFF
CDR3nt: TGTGCCAGCGCTTTTTCTTGGAGGCTTTTGAACACTGAAGCTTTCTTT

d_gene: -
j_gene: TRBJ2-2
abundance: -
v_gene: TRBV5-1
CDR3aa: CASREVTGELFF
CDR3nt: TGCGCCAGCAGGGAGGTCACCGGGGAGCTGTTTTTT

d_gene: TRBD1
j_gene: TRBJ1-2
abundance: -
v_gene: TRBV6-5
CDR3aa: CASSPGTVHGYTF
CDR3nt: TGTGCCAGCAGCCCCGGGACAGTACATGGCTACACCTTC

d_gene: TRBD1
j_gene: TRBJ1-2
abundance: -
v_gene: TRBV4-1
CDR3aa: CASSQTGDIFNYGYTF
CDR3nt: TGCGCCAGCAGCCAAACAGGGGACATCTTTAACTATGGCTACACCTTC

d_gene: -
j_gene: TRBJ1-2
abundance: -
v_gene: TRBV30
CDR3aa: CARQGSYGYTF
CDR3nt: TGTGCCCGCCAGGGCAGCTATGGCTACACCTTC

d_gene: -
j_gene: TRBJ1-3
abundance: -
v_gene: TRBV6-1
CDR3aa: CASSEQAETNTIYF
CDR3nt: TGTGCCAGCAGTGAACAGGCAGAGACAAACACCATATATTTT

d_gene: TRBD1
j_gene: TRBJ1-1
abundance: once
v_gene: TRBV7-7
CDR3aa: CASSPLGQKNTEAFF
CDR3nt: TGTGCTAGCAGCCCCCTGGGACAGAAAAACACTGAAGCTTTCTTT

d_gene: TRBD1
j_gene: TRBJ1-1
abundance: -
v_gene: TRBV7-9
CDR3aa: CASSSGQENTEAFF
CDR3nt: TGTGCCAGCAGCTCAGGACAGGAGAACACTGAAGCTTTCTTT

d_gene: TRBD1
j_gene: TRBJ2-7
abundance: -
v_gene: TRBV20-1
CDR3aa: CSASGQGVGEQYF
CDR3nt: TGCAGTGCTAGTGGTCAGGGGGTCGGGGAGCAGTACTTC

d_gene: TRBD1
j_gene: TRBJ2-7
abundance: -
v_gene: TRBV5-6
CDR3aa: CASSLAGGQGAYEQYF
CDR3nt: TGTGCCAGCAGCTTGGCCGGGGGACAGGGGGCCTACGAGCAGTACTTC

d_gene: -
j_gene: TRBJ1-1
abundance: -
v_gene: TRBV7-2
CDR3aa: CASSLDLWSRDTEAFF
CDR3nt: TGTGCCAGCAGCTTAGACTTGTGGTCCCGGGACACTGAAGCTTTCTTT

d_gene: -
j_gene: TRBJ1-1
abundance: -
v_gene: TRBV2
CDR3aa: CASSVSHYRNTEAFF
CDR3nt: TGTGCCAGCAGTGTATCTCACTATCGGAACACTGAAGCTTTCTTT

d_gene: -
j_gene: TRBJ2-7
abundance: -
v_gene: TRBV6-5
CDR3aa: CASSYSLSYEQYF
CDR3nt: TGTGCCAGCAGTTACTCCTTGTCCTACGAGCAGTACTTC

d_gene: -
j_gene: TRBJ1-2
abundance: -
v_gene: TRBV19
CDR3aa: CASSMPRGGLYGYTF
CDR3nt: TGTGCCAGTAGTATGCCTCGGGGAGGGCTCTATGGCTACACCTTC

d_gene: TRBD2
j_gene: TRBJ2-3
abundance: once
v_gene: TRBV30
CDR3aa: CAWRGLAASTDTQYF
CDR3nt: TGTGCCTGGAGGGGTCTAGCGGCAAGCACAGATACGCAGTATTTT

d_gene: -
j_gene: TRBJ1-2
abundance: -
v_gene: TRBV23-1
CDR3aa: CASSHVGGGVNYGYTF
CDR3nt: TGCGCCAGCAGTCACGTCGGAGGTGGAGTTAACTATGGCTACACCTTC

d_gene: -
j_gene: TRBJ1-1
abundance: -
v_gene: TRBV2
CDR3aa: CASSGTVGVNTEAFF
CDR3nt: TGTGCCAGCAGTGGGACGGTAGGGGTGAACACTGAAGCTTTCTTT

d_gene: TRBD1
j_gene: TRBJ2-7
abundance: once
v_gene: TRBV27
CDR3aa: CASSLFGDRGLYEQYF
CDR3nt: TGTGCCAGCAGTTTATTCGGGGACAGGGGGCTTTACGAGCAGTACTTC

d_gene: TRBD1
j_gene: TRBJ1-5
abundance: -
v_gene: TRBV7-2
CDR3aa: CASSTGVFGNQPQHF
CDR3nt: TGTGCCAGCAGCACAGGGGTGTTTGGCAATCAGCCCCAGCATTTT

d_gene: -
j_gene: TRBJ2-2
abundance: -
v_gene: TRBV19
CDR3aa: CASSIPGVGPNTGELFF
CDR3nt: TGTGCCAGTAGTATACCCGGGGTTGGCCCGAACACCGGGGAGCTGTTTTTT

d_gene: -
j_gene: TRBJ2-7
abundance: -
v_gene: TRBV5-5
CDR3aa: CASSLQRNSYEQYF
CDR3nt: TGTGCCAGCAGCTTACAGCGGAACTCCTACGAGCAGTACTTC

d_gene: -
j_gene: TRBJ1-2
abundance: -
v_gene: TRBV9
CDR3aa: CASSVEENYGYTF
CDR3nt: TGTGCCAGCAGCGTAGAGGAGAACTATGGCTACACCTTC

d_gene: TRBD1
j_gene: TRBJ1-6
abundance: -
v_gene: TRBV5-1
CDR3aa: CASSLGRGGDSPLHF
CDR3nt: TGCGCCAGCAGCTTGGGGAGAGGGGGCGATTCACCCCTCCACTTT

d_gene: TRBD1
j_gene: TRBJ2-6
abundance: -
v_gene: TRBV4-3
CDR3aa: CASSPQGTSGANVLTF
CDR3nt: TGCGCCAGCAGCCCACAGGGGACCTCTGGGGCCAACGTCCTGACTTTC

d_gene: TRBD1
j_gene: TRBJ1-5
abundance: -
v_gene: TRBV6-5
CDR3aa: CASSPDRGPNQPQHF
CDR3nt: TGTGCCAGCAGCCCCGACAGGGGGCCCAATCAGCCCCAGCATTTT

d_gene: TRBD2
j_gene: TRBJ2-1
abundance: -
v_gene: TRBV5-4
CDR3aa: CASSFGTSGGTSSYNEQFF
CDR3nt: TGTGCCAGCAGCTTTGGGACTAGCGGGGGGACGAGCTCCTACAATGAGCAGTTCTTC

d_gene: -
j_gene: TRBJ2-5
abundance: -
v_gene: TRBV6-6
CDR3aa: CATSRETQYF
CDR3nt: TGTGCCACCAGCCGGGAGACCCAGTACTTC